This entry describes one T cell receptor beta chain. This clonotype appeared many times. Its antigen is still unknown. There are no base qualities to consult, and no much larger clone falls within one base. The CDR3 measures 16 amino acids from cysteine to phenylalanine. The entry retains the CDR3 DNA only, 48 bases that are in frame from base 1. Trimming at the junction amounts to 6 bases on V and 0 bases on J, and the germline ends lie 12 bases apart. Libraries were prepared through RT-PCR. Sequencing was performed on an Illumina HiSeq 2500. TCRdb ran its own pipeline on the public reads, namely fastp trimming at Q25 and MiXCR clone calling, and kept in-frame beta chains. Duplicate CDR3 protein sequences are folded into a single record with the most common DNA and genes. The sample has about 520,000 distinct CDR3 sequences on record, about 7.2% of them singletons. The biggest ten clones account for around 13% of the sample.

The record originates from a study of response to subunit inactivated influenza vaccine (dated by TCRdb to 2017 to 2018). Context from the whole study: Deep quantitative profiling of the T cell receptor repertoire was used in the study to follow responses to a trivalent subunit inactivated influenza vaccine.

Overall results and qualifications from the work: According to the authors, only a limited number of new T cells may be recruited by each seasonal influenza vaccination.

The source is a man between 50 and 69 years old who received an inactivated influenza vaccine. Donor details come from another sample of the same person, matched by shared clones. The material sequenced was PBMCs from blood, taken less than 25 months after vaccination. Recombination connected TRBV12-3 or TRBV12-4 to TRBJ1-6; TRBD1 could be the D gene, as 6 bases match. The DNA sequence is as follows: TGTGCCAGCAGCCGGCGGGGGGCCTCCTATAATTCACCCCTCCACTTT. This translates into CASSRRGASYNSPLHF.